This paragraph covers one T cell receptor (beta chain) sequence. Trimming removed 2 bases from V and 2 bases from J, with 14 bases in between. Germline loops: CDR1 WNHNN, CDR2 SYGVQD (reference sequence). The CDR3 is made up of 16 amino acids. Repertoires were generated with immunoSEQ multiplex PCR, while TCRdb's copy carries only in-frame clones and drops some. The sample has over 450,000 clones; approximately 80% are singletons. This sample stems from a study of shared T cell receptors in the human thymus. The sample also formed part of further work on human thymus T cells. As that study records: Thymic samples were excised during corrective heart operations. Unrelated individuals had highly overlapping thymic repertoires, as reported in related research.

The V gene is TRBV10-1, the J gene TRBJ2-3, with D possibly TRBD2 on 6 matching bases. Specimen: thymocytes. This clonotype was sampled from a boy in the first two years of life with a congenital heart defect. CDR3 protein: CASSEETSMVTDTQYF. The CDR3 coding sequence is TGCGCCAGCAGTGAGGAGACTAGTATGGTCACAGATACGCAGTATTTT.